This TCR beta chain derives from a study of blood T cell repertoires in COVID-19 (dated by TCRdb to 2020 to 2021). About the study as a whole: Samples covering the acute and convalescent phases of COVID-19 were provided by collaborators in the United States, Italy and Spain. The sample metadata nearly always contained a de-identified subject ID, COVID-19 status, age in years and sex. Deeply sampled blood TCRbeta repertoires from subjects exposed to, actively infected with, or recovered from COVID-19 were included in the dataset. Samples came from the ongoing ImmuneRACE study (first 160 participants) plus 1,254 subjects from 6 global collaborators. Where available, HLA class I and class II types were obtained from metadata supplied by the sample provider rather than from assay-based typing. The repertoires were released in a freely available public database meant as a resource for research on the immune response to SARS-CoV-2. The material from the prospective study consisted of cDNA or gDNA derived from T cells, B-cell-depleted T cells, or PBMCs.

Findings and caveats that apply to the study as a whole: How much clinical and demographic metadata was included differed by source and by participant, and the metadata was provided uncurated.

TCRbeta CDR3 regions were amplified from genomic DNA by means of the immunoSEQ Assay, a bias-controlled multiplex PCR. The original methods were these. The number of nucleated cells in each sample was estimated from the amplification of reference gene primers within the assay. Sequence reads were collapsed and filtered to measure the absolute abundance of every unique TCRbeta CDR3 rearrangement. For each sample, productive Simpson clonality was calculated by taking the square root of Simpson's diversity index across productive rearrangements. What TCRdb holds here is the immuneACCESS table cut down to in-frame rearrangements. Part of the clones is not present; checked against another copy, under half of the missing clones reflect an unresolved V gene, and the others are unexplained. V, J and clone size are those of that table, while D and trimming were read from the DNA. The sample yields 170,000 or so clones; approximately 86% were counted once. 2.5% to 3.5% of the sample belongs to the ten largest clones.

With respect to this clone: The antigen it recognizes is unknown. Base qualities are not recorded, but no much larger clone differs from it by a single base.

Whole blood was collected in K2EDTA tubes by collaborating institutions according to the institutions' own protocols. Collaborator samples were shipped for TCRbeta analysis as frozen whole blood, isolated PBMCs, or DNA extracted from either sample type. The sequence was collected from a man aged 35 to 55 with active or convalescent COVID-19. Material for sequencing was peripheral blood.

CDR3 loop: CASSQESGPAILHF. The DNA sequence reads TGCGCCAGCAGCCAAGAATCAGGCCCGGCAATCCTCCACTTT. The V gene is TRBV4-3 and the J gene is TRBJ1-6; the D gene lacks a confident call. From its cysteine to its phenylalanine, the CDR3 spans 14 amino acids. Just the 42-base CDR3 DNA is kept, in frame starting at base 1. CDR1 and CDR2 are read off the germline V gene as LGHNA and YSLEER. V sheds 0 bases and J sheds 15 bases, leaving 15 bases between their ends.